This is a list of T cell receptor beta chains from one sample in a study of cytomegalovirus exposure and HLA in healthy donors. Only in-frame clones appear in the TCRdb table, and some are missing; sequencing was by immunoSEQ multiplex PCR. The table has more than 95,000 clones, around 10% seen once. The material sequenced was PBMCs. The source is a man younger than 40 in good health and CMV-seronegative. CDR3s include the opening cysteine and the closing phenylalanine or tryptophan. A D gene is named only where the DNA matches it firmly. Not every row has a clone size; where given, it reads once, few, many or a size class.

J gene | V gene | D gene | clone size | CDR3 protein | CDR3 DNA
TRBJ2-2 | TRBV9 | TRBD1 | once | CASTSTRQGTTGELFF | TGTGCCAGCACCAGCACAAGACAGGGCACAACCGGGGAGCTGTTTTTT
TRBJ1-1 | TRBV18 | NA | NA | CASSPQYGGDTEAFF | TGTGCCAGCTCACCACAGTACGGGGGTGACACTGAAGCTTTCTTT
TRBJ1-2 | TRBV5-1 | NA | few | CASSAGGTGDYGYTF | TGCGCCAGCAGCGCGGGAGGGACGGGGGACTATGGCTACACCTTC
TRBJ2-5 | TRBV5-4 | TRBD2 | NA | CASSPRAASGEETQYF | TGTGCCAGCAGCCCCCGGGCCGCTAGCGGGGAAGAGACCCAGTACTTC
TRBJ1-4 | TRBV2 | TRBD1 | NA | CASSVGQGPNEKLFF | TGTGCCAGCAGTGTTGGACAGGGACCTAATGAAAAACTGTTTTTT
TRBJ1-5 | TRBV19 | TRBD1 | NA | CASSPTGYNQPQHF | TGTGCCAGTAGCCCGACAGGGTACAATCAGCCCCAGCATTTT
TRBJ2-4 | TRBV4-3 | NA | few | CASSQIPGLAKNIQYF | TGCGCCAGCAGCCAAATACCGGGACTAGCCAAAAACATTCAGTACTTC
TRBJ2-7 | TRBV2 | TRBD2 | NA | CASREGQGRPGGYEQYF | TGTGCCAGCAGGGAGGGGCAGGGCCGACCGGGGGGGTACGAGCAGTACTTC
TRBJ1-4 | TRBV4-1 | NA | few | CASSQDGGAGGEKLFF | TGCGCCAGCAGCCAAGATGGGGGGGCTGGAGGTGAAAAACTGTTTTTT
TRBJ1-6 | TRBV9 | TRBD1 | NA | CASSVGRGGESPLHF | TGTGCCAGCAGCGTAGGTCGAGGGGGCGAGTCACCCCTCCACTTT
TRBJ1-6 | TRBV6-5 | NA | few | CASRTGLSPLHF | TGTGCCAGCCGCACAGGGTTATCACCCCTCCACTTT
TRBJ2-1 | TRBV9 | TRBD1 | few | CASSHRGNEQFF | TGTGCCAGCAGCCACAGGGGGAATGAGCAGTTCTTC
TRBJ2-1 | TRBV15 | TRBD2 | few | CATSRDVAGGSGNEQFF | TGTGCCACCAGCAGAGATGTAGCGGGGGGTTCAGGCAATGAGCAGTTCTTC
TRBJ1-6 | TRBV2 | NA | few | CASTSGKAVISPLHF | TGTGCCAGTACCTCAGGGAAGGCCGTTATTTCACCCCTCCACTTT
TRBJ1-6 | TRBV30 | TRBD1 | NA | CAWTPPGTVLSSPLHF | TGTGCCTGGACTCCCCCAGGGACAGTCCTTTCTTCACCCCTCCACTTT
TRBJ1-3 | TRBV5-1 | NA | few | CASSLVLQDSGNTIYF | TGCGCCAGCAGCTTAGTTCTTCAGGACTCTGGAAACACCATATATTTT
TRBJ1-5 | TRBV18 | TRBD1 | NA | CASSPDRVATRNQPQHF | TGTGCCAGCTCACCCGACAGGGTAGCTACTCGCAATCAGCCCCAGCACTTT
TRBJ1-1 | TRBV4-3 | NA | NA | CASSQVQGIAFF | TGCGCCAGCAGCCAAGTGCAGGGTATAGCTTTCTTT
TRBJ2-2 | TRBV28 | TRBD2 | few | CASSYWREGPGTGELFF | TGTGCCAGCAGTTACTGGCGGGAGGGCCCTGGCACCGGGGAGCTGTTTTTT
TRBJ1-2 | TRBV27 | NA | few | CASKGHPSYGYTF | TGTGCCAGCAAGGGACATCCGAGCTATGGCTACACCTTC
TRBJ2-6 | TRBV4-1 | TRBD1 | few | CASSQAGTGGSGANVLTF | TGCGCCAGCAGCCAAGCCGGGACAGGGGGCTCTGGGGCCAACGTCCTGACTTTC
TRBJ1-1 | TRBV7-2 | NA | few | CASSLWRGMNTEAFF | TGTGCCAGCAGCTTATGGAGGGGTATGAACACTGAAGCTTTCTTT
TRBJ1-1 | TRBV6-5 | NA | NA | CASSSPGAAFF | TGTGCCAGCAGCTCCCCTGGGGCGGCTTTCTTT
TRBJ1-6 | TRBV5-6 | NA | few | CASSFGGAGFHSPLHF | TGTGCCAGCAGCTTCGGAGGCGCAGGCTTCCATTCACCCCTCCACTTT
TRBJ1-1 | TRBV6-6 | TRBD1 | NA | CASSYQGADTEAFF | TGTGCCAGCAGTTACCAGGGGGCAGACACTGAAGCTTTCTTT
TRBJ2-1 | TRBV6-5 | TRBD1 | NA | CASSLQGVPYNEQFF | TGTGCCAGCAGTCTACAGGGGGTCCCTTACAATGAGCAGTTCTTC
TRBJ2-3 | TRBV7-9 | NA | NA | CASWRESGADTQYF | TGTGCCAGCTGGCGGGAAAGTGGGGCAGATACGCAGTATTTT
TRBJ1-2 | TRBV5-1 | TRBD1 | NA | CASSLWGTEANYGYTF | TGCGCCAGCAGCTTGTGGGGGACAGAAGCTAACTATGGCTACACCTTC